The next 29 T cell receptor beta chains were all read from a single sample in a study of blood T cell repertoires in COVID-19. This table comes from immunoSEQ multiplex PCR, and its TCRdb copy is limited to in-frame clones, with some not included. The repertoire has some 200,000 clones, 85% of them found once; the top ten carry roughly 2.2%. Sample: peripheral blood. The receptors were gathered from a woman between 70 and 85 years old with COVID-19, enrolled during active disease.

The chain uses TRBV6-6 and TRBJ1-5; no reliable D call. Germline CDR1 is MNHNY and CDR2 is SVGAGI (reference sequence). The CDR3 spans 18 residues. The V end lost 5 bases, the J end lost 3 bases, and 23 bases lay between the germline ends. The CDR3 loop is CASSPYARDNVFNQPQHF. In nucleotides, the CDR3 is TGTGCCAGCAGTCCCTACGCTCGGGATAACGTGTTCAATCAGCCCCAGCATTTT.

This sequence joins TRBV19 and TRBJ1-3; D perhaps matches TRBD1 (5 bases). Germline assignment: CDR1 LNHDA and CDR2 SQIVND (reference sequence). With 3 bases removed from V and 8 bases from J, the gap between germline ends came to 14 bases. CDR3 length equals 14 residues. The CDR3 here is CASSMLVPGDTIYF. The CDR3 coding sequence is TGTGCCAGTAGTATGCTGGTCCCGGGGGACACCATATATTTT.

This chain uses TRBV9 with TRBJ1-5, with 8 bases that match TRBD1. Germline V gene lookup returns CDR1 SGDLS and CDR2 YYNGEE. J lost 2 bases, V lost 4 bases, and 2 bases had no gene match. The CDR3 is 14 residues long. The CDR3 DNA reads TGTGCCAGCAGCCCGACAGGGGGCAATCAGCCCCAGCATTTT. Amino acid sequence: CASSPTGGNQPQHF.

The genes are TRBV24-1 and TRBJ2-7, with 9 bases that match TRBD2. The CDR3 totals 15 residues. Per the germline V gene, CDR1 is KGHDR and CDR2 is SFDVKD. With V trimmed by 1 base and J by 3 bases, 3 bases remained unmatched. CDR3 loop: CATSDFSGGVYEQYF. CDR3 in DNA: TGTGCCACCAGTGATTTTAGCGGGGGAGTCTACGAGCAGTACTTC.

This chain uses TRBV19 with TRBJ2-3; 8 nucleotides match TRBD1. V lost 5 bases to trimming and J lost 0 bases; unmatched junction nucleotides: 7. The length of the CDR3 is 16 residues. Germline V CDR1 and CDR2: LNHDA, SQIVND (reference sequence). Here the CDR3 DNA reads TGTGCCAGTAGTGTCGGACAGGGTAGGAGCACAGATACGCAGTATTTT. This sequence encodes CASSVGQGRSTDTQYF.

The DNA of the CDR3 is TGTGCCAGCAGTATCGACAGTCGCTCTGGAAACACCATATATTTT. This gives the protein CASSIDSRSGNTIYF. The gene calls are TRBV6-6 and TRBJ1-3; the D gene is possibly TRBD1 (5 bases). Germline lookup yields CDR1 MNHNY and CDR2 SVGAGI (reference sequence). The V end lost 5 bases, the J end lost 0 bases, and 11 bases lay between the germline ends. This CDR3 has 15 residues.

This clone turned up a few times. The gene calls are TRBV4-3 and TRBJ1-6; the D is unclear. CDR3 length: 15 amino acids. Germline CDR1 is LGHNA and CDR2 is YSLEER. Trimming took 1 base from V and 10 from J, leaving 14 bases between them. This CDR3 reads CASSQVGQRASPLHF. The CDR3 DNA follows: TGCGCCAGCAGCCAAGTCGGCCAGAGGGCCTCACCCCTCCACTTT.

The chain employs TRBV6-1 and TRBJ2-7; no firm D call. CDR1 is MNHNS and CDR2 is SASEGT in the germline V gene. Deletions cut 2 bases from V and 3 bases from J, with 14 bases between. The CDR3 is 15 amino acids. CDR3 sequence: CASSEMGSQVYEQYF. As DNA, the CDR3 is TGTGCCAGCAGTGAAATGGGCAGTCAGGTCTACGAGCAGTACTTC.

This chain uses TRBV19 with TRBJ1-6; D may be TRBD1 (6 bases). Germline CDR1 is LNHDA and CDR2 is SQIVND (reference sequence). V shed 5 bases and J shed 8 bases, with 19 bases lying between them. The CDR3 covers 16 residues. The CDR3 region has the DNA TGTGCCAGTAGTCTGAGGGGGGGGATAAATTATTCACCCCTCCACTTT. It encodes CASSLRGGINYSPLHF.

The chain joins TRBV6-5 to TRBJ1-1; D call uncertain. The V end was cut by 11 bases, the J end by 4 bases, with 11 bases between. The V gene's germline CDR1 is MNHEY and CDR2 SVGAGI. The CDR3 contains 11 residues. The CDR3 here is CASSQVTEAFF. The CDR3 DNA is TGTGCCTCCTCTCAGGTCACTGAAGCTTTCTTT.

This CDR3 reads CASSLNFGWDEQFF. CDR3 in DNA: TGTGCCAGCAGCTTAAATTTCGGGTGGGATGAGCAGTTCTTC. The chain carries TRBV7-3 and TRBJ2-1; D not resolved. This CDR3 comprises 14 residues. Trimming left V 1 base short and J 8 bases short, with 12 bases between. Per the germline V gene, CDR1 is SGHTA and CDR2 is FQGTGA.

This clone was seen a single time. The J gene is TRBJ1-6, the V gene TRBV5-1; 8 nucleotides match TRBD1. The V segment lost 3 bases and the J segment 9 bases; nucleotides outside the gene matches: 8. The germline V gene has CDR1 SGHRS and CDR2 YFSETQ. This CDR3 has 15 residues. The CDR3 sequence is CASSSQTGESSPLHF. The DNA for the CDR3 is TGCGCCAGCAGCTCCCAGACAGGGGAAAGTTCACCCCTCCACTTT.

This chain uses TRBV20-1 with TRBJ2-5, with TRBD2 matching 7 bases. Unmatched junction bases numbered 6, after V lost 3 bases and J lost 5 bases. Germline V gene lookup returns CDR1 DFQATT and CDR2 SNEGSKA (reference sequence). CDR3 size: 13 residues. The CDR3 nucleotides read TGCAGTGCTAGTGGTGGGAGGGCGGAGACCCAGTACTTC. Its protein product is CSASGGRAETQYF.

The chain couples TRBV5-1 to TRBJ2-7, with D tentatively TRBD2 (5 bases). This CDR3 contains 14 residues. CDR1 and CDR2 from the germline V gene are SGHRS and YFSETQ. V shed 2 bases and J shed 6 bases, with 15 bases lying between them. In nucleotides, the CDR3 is TGCGCCAGCAGCTTAGCGGATCCGGGGTCCGAGCAGTACTTC. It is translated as CASSLADPGSEQYF.

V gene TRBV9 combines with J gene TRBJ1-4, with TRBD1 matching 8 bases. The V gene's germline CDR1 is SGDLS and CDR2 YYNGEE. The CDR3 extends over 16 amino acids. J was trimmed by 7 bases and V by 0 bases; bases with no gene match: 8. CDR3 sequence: CASSVGAGGASEKLFF. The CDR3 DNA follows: TGTGCCAGCAGCGTAGGGGCAGGGGGCGCAAGTGAAAAACTGTTTTTT.

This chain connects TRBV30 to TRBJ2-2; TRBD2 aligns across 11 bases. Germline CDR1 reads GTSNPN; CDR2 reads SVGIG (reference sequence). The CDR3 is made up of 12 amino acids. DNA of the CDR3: TGTGCTCAGACTAGCGGGACTTCGAAGCTGTTTTTT. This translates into CAQTSGTSKLFF.

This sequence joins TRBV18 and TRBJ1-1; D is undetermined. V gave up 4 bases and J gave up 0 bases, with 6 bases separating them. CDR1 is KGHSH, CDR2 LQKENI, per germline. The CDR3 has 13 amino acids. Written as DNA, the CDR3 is TGTGCCAGCTCACGAGGAGTGAACACTGAAGCTTTCTTT. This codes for CASSRGVNTEAFF.

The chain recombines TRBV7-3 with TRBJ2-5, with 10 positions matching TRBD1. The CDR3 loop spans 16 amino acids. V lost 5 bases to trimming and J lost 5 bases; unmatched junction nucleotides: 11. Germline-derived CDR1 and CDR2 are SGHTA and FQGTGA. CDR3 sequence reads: CASSPPGQGKVETQYF. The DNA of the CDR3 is TGTGCCAGCAGCCCCCCGGGACAGGGGAAAGTGGAGACCCAGTACTTC. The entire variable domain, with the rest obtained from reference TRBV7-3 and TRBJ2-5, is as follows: GAGVSQTPSNKVTEKGKYVELRCDPISGHTALYWYRQSLGQGPEFLIYFQGTGAADDSGLPNDRFFAVRPEGSVSTLKIQRTERGDSAVYLCASSPPGQGKVETQYFGPGTRLLVL.

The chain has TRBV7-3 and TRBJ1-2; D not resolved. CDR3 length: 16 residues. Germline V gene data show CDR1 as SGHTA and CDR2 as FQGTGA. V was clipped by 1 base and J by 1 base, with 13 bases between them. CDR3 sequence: CASSLNPVGSNYGYTF. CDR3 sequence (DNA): TGTGCCAGCAGCTTAAACCCAGTGGGCAGTAACTATGGCTACACCTTC.

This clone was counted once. For the CDR3, the DNA is TGTGCCAGCAGTCGACTATCCCTAAATGAGCAGTTCTTC. It specifies CASSRLSLNEQFF. This rearrangement joins TRBV6-2 or TRBV6-3 to TRBJ2-1, with D maybe TRBD2 (5 bases). Per germline, CDR1 MNHEY and CDR2 SVGEGT. This CDR3 has 13 amino acids. The ends were cut back, 5 bases at V and 7 bases at J, with 12 bases in the middle.

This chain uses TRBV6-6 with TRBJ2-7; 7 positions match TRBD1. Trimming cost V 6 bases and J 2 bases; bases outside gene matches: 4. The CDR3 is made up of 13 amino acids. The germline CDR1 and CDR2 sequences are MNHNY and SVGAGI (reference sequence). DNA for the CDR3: TGTGCCAGCAGGAGGGACAGCACCTACGAGCAGTACTTC. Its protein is CASRRDSTYEQYF.

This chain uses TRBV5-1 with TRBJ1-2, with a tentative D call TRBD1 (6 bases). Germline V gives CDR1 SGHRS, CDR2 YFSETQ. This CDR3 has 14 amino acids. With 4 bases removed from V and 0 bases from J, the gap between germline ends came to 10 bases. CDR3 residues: CASSRQEPNYGYTF. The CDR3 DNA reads TGCGCCAGCAGCCGACAGGAACCTAACTATGGCTACACCTTC.

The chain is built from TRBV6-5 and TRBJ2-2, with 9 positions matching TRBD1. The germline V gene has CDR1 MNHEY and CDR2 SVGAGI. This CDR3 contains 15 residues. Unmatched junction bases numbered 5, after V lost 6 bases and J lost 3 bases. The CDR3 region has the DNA TGTGCCAGCAGGGTGGACAGGGGCGACACCGGGGAGCTGTTTTTT. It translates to CASRVDRGDTGELFF.

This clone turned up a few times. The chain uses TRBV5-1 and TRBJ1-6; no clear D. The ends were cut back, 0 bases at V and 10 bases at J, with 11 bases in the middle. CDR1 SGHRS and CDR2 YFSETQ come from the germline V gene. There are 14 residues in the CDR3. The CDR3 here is CASSLAGPPSPLHF. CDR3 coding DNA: TGCGCCAGCAGCTTGGCTGGGCCCCCGTCACCCCTCCACTTT.

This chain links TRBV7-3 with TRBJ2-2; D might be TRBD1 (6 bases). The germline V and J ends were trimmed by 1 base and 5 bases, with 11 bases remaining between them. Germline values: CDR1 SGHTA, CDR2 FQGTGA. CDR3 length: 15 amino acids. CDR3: CASSLMGAGTGELFF. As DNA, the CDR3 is TGTGCCAGCAGCTTAATGGGGGCGGGTACCGGGGAGCTGTTTTTT. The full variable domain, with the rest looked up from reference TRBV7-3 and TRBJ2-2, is GAGVSQTPSNKVTEKGKYVELRCDPISGHTALYWYRQSLGQGPEFLIYFQGTGAADDSGLPNDRFFAVRPEGSVSTLKIQRTERGDSAVYLCASSLMGAGTGELFFGEGSRLTVL.

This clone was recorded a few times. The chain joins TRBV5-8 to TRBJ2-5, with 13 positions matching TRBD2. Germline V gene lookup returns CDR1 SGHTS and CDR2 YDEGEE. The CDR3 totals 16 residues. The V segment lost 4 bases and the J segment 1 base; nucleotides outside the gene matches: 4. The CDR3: CASSPGLAGFQETQYF. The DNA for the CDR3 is TGTGCCAGCAGCCCGGGACTAGCGGGGTTCCAAGAGACCCAGTACTTC.

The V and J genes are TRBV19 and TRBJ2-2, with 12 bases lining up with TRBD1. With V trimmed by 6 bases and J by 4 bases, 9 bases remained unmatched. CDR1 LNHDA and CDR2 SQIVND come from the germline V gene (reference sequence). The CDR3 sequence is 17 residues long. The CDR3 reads CASSPGTGGVGTGELFF. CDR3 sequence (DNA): TGTGCCAGTAGCCCTGGGACAGGGGGCGTCGGCACCGGGGAGCTGTTTTTT.

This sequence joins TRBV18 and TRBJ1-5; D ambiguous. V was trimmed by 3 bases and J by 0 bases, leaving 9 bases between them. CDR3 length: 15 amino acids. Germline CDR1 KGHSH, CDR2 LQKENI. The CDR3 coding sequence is TGTGCCAGCTCACCGGGCCAAGGTAGCAATCAGCCCCAGCATTTT. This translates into CASSPGQGSNQPQHF.

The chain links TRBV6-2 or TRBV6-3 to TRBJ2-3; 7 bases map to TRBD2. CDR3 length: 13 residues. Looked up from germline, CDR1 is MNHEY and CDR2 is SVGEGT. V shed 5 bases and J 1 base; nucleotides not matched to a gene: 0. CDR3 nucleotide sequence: TGTGCCAGCAGTGCGGGGGGCACAGATACGCAGTATTTT. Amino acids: CASSAGGTDTQYF.